Shown below are 15 T cell receptor beta chains from a single sample sequenced in a study of blood T cell repertoires in COVID-19. The table came from immunoSEQ multiplex PCR; TCRdb's copy has only in-frame clones and leaves some out. The sample has some 190,000 clones; 82% are singletons. Input material: peripheral blood. The source of these receptors is an elderly woman with active or convalescent COVID-19.

The V and J genes are TRBV6-2 or TRBV6-3 and TRBJ2-3; 7 bases match TRBD2. The germline V gene encodes CDR1 MNHEY and CDR2 SVGEGT. The CDR3 is 14 residues long. Trimming at V came to 5 bases and at J to 0 bases, leaving 2 bases not matched to a gene. The DNA of the CDR3 is TGTGCCAGCAGTCCGGGGGGTAGCACAGATACGCAGTATTTT. Translated, it gives CASSPGGSTDTQYF.

The chain uses TRBV2 and TRBJ1-6; 8 positions agree with TRBD1. This CDR3 has 15 amino acids. Germline V CDR1 and CDR2: SNHLY, FYNNEI. J was trimmed by 10 bases and V by 5 bases; bases with no gene match: 10. The CDR3 spells CASSPGQVVQSPLHF. CDR3 sequence (DNA): TGTGCCAGCAGTCCGGGACAGGTAGTGCAATCACCCCTCCACTTT.

CDR3 region: CSVVRDYQQETQYF. The DNA of the CDR3 is TGCAGCGTCGTCCGGGACTATCAGCAAGAGACCCAGTACTTC. This chain links TRBV29-1 with TRBJ2-5; 7 nucleotides align to TRBD2. This CDR3 is built from 14 residues. Germline V lookup: CDR1 SQVTM, CDR2 ANQGSEA. V lost 6 bases, J lost 2 bases, and 9 bases stayed unmatched.

The chain employs TRBV3-1 (or the pseudogene TRBV3-2) and TRBJ1-6; D unresolved. CDR3 size: 14 residues. The V gene's germline CDR1 is LGHDT and CDR2 YNNKEL (reference sequence). The ends were cut back, 7 bases at V and 2 bases at J, with 9 bases in the middle. Written as DNA, the CDR3 is TGTGCCAGCACGCCCGGGACCTATAATTCACCCCTCCACTTT. Its protein is CASTPGTYNSPLHF.

This chain joins TRBV19 and TRBJ1-1; unclear D gene. V lost 4 bases to trimming and J lost 4 bases, with 16 bases between them. There are 15 residues in the CDR3. Germline lookup yields CDR1 LNHDA and CDR2 SQIVND (reference sequence). The chain's CDR3 is CASSTDGSWGTEAFF. Written as DNA, the CDR3 is TGTGCCAGTAGTACAGACGGGAGCTGGGGCACTGAAGCTTTCTTT.

The chain recombines TRBV5-1 with TRBJ2-1; 8 bases are a match to TRBD2. This CDR3 region has 14 residues. CDR1 and CDR2 from the germline V gene are SGHRS and YFSETQ. J gave up 2 bases and V 6 bases, and 4 bases lay outside the gene matches. The DNA for the CDR3 is TGCGCCAGCACTTTCGGGAGGGCCTACAATGAGCAGTTCTTC. It yields the protein CASTFGRAYNEQFF.

The chain carries TRBV27 and TRBJ1-2, with 8 bases identical to TRBD1. The V segment lost 5 bases and the J segment 5 bases; nucleotides outside the gene matches: 4. The CDR3 runs to 13 residues. Per germline, CDR1 MNHEY and CDR2 SMNVEV (reference sequence). The CDR3 DNA sequence: TGTGCCAGCAGTGAAACAGGGGGGTATGGCTACACCTTC. Protein sequence: CASSETGGYGYTF.

The chain recombines TRBV18 with TRBJ2-1; the D gene is possibly TRBD2 (5 bases). CDR1 KGHSH and CDR2 LQKENI come from the germline V gene. Between the trimmed V and J ends, which lost 3 bases and 0 bases, there was a span of 9 bases. The CDR3 has 15 amino acids. For the CDR3, the DNA is TGTGCCAGCTCACCGGACTGGAGCTCCTACAATGAGCAGTTCTTC. Protein sequence: CASSPDWSSYNEQFF. Variable domain in full (rest from reference TRBV18 and TRBJ2-1): NAGVMQNPRHLVRRRGQEARLRCSPMKGHSHVYWYRQLPEEGLKFMVYLQKENIIDESGMPKERFSAEFPKEGPSILRIQQVVRGDSAAYFCASSPDWSSYNEQFFGPGTRLTVL.

The chain couples TRBV6-5 to TRBJ1-1; 12 bases are a match to TRBD1. Germline-derived CDR1 and CDR2 are MNHEY and SVGAGI. The CDR3 runs 15 residues. Trimming took 6 bases from V and 5 from J; bases not matched to a gene: 7. The CDR3 bases are TGTGCCAGCAGGGCCGGGACAGGGGGCGGGACTGAAGCTTTCTTT. Protein: CASRAGTGGGTEAFF.

CDR3 loop: CASSPEHGAGYTF. The CDR3, as DNA: TGTGCCAGCTCACCAGAGCACGGAGCTGGCTACACCTTC. The chain recombines TRBV18 with TRBJ1-2, with no clear D. The germline gives CDR1 KGHSH, CDR2 LQKENI. V was pared by 2 bases and J by 7 bases, with 11 bases between. The CDR3 consists of 13 residues.

The chain has TRBV18 and TRBJ2-7; 8 bases match TRBD1. Germline V gives CDR1 KGHSH, CDR2 LQKENI. This CDR3 is 16 amino acids long. Trimming took 2 bases from V and 0 from J; bases not matched to a gene: 6. CDR3 DNA: TGTGCCAGCTCACCAGGGATCGGACAGGGCTCCTACGAGCAGTACTTC. Encoded protein: CASSPGIGQGSYEQYF.

This clone was seen more than once but under ten times. The V gene is TRBV14, the J gene TRBJ1-1; unclear D gene. There are 13 residues in the CDR3. Per germline, CDR1 SGHDN and CDR2 FVKESK. The V end was cut by 6 bases, the J end by 1 base, with 9 bases between. As DNA, the CDR3 is TGTGCCAGCAGTGTCACAGAGAACACTGAAGCTTTCTTT. Amino acids: CASSVTENTEAFF.

J is TRBJ1-6 and V is TRBV5-4; TRBD1 aligns across 8 bases. The CDR3 totals 17 residues. The germline gives CDR1 SGHNT, CDR2 YYREEE (reference sequence). Trimming removed 2 bases from V and 7 bases from J; junction bases left unmatched: 11. This CDR3 reads CASSFMSGQAPNSPLHF. The CDR3, as DNA: TGTGCCAGCAGCTTCATGTCGGGACAGGCCCCCAATTCACCCCTCCACTTT.

This rearrangement joins TRBV5-4 to TRBJ2-3; 8 positions match TRBD1. V was clipped by 4 bases and J by 2 bases; unmatched bases: 9. Germline CDR1 is SGHNT and CDR2 is YYREEE (reference sequence). The CDR3 sequence is 16 residues long. Written as DNA, the CDR3 is TGTGCCAGCAGCCTTCCCGGACAGGGATTCACAGATACGCAGTATTTT. Its translation is CASSLPGQGFTDTQYF.

The chain couples TRBV7-9 to TRBJ1-6; 8 bases align to TRBD1. Germline V gene lookup returns CDR1 SEHNR and CDR2 FQNEAQ (reference sequence). J was trimmed by 7 bases and V by 5 bases; bases with no gene match: 13. The CDR3 is made up of 17 amino acids. CDR3 nucleotide sequence: TGTGCCAGCAGCCCCCGAATTGGACAGGGAGAAAATTCACCCCTCCACTTT. Protein: CASSPRIGQGENSPLHF.